This paragraph covers one T cell receptor (beta chain) sequence. As originally analysed: Counts of nucleated cells, estimated from reference gene primer amplification, were obtained. TCRdb keeps only in-frame clones here, not all; method: immunoSEQ multiplex PCR. V and J calls and clone size are copied from that table; D and trimming were computed from the DNA. The table includes some 250,000 clones, less than 90% detected once. The entry originates in a study of blood T cell repertoires in COVID-19. Whole-study context: Material from acute and convalescent COVID-19 was sourced from the United States, Italy and Spain. The analysed material was cDNA or gDNA that came from T cells, B-cell-depleted T cells, or PBMCs.

The CDR3 spans 15 residues. V gave up 0 bases and J gave up 2 bases, with 12 bases separating them. Germline CDR1 reads SGHRS; CDR2 reads YFSETQ. The TCR originated in a man between 60 and 75 years old with acute or convalescent COVID-19. J is TRBJ2-7 and V is TRBV5-1; maybe TRBD2 (6 bases). The source material was peripheral blood. The CDR3 spells CASSLAVTGAYEQYF. CDR3 sequence (DNA): TGCGCCAGCAGCTTGGCGGTGACGGGGGCCTACGAGCAGTACTTC.